This TCR beta chain comes out of a study of cytomegalovirus exposure and HLA in healthy donors. V gave up 4 bases and J gave up 7 bases, with 17 bases separating them. The CDR3 sequence is 15 residues long. CDR1 and CDR2 (germline): SGHNT, YYREEE (reference sequence). As to this clone: Its antigen is not identified.

PCR amplification relied on 60 Vbeta primers (plus 13 Jbeta primers). The repertoire was sequenced with immunoSEQ multiplex PCR; TCRdb's copy has only in-frame clones and lacks some. The sample gives 150,000 to 200,000 clones, about four fifths of which show up once; around 0.25% is in the top ten. General study findings and limits: A later analysis linked a missense variant in DCLRE1C to the trimming of TCR beta V and J genes. In a later analysis, productive TCRs from donors in an Asian-associated ancestry cluster reportedly carried fewer N-insertions than the cohort mean. DRB1 showed the most TCR associations and HLA-C the fewest in a later analysis, as rates varied by HLA locus.

The receptor's source is a boy younger than 18 in good health and CMV-seronegative. The sequencing input was PBMCs. The J gene is TRBJ2-2, the V gene TRBV5-4; TRBD2 might be the D (6 bases). CDR3 DNA: TGTGCCAGCAGCCTGGTTGGGGGGAATATCGGGGAGCTGTTTTTT. It is translated as CASSLVGGNIGELFF. The whole variable domain, remainder taken from reference TRBV5-4 and TRBJ2-2, is ETGVTQSPTHLIKTRGQQVTLRCSSQSGHNTVSWYQQALGQGPQFIFQYYREEENGRGNFPPRFSGLQFPNYSSELNVNALELDDSALYLCASSLVGGNIGELFFGEGSRLTVL.